This is a list of T cell receptor beta chains from one sample in a study of T-cell memory formation after mild COVID-19. TCRdb passed the 5' RACE reads through MiXCR, listing each CDR3 protein once. This table holds some 120,000 distinct CDR3 sequences, 15% to 20% found once. Sequenced input: PBMCs or a T cell subset sorted from them (not recorded which). The receptors were sampled from an adult woman who had mild COVID-19 (a few samples of this study predate the infection). Cell type and time point are not known. Both conserved end residues are part of each CDR3. A D gene is named only where the DNA matches it firmly. Size values are once, few and many counts, or a class for expanded clones, and some rows have none.

v_call	j_call	clone_size	d_call	cdr3_nt	cdr3_aa
TRBV14	TRBJ2-3	-	TRBD2	TGTGCCAGCAGCCACGGCGGGAGGGCCGGGACAGATACGCAGTATTTT	CASSHGGRAGTDTQYF
TRBV27	TRBJ1-5	-	-	TGTGCCAGCAGTTTAAGGGGCGTTAATCAGCCCCAGCATTTT	CASSLRGVNQPQHF
TRBV7-2	TRBJ2-5	few	TRBD2	TGTGCCAGCAGCTCCCCTAGCGGGAGGGAGACCCAGTACTTC	CASSSPSGRETQYF
TRBV6-5	TRBJ1-5	-	-	TGTGCCAGCAGTTACTCGACTAGTCAGCCCCAGCATTTT	CASSYSTSQPQHF
TRBV7-2	TRBJ2-2	few	-	TGTGCCAGCAGCGACCCAGGCAGGGTGAACACCGGGGAGCTGTTTTTT	CASSDPGRVNTGELFF
TRBV7-3	TRBJ2-5	few	TRBD2	TGTGCCAGCAGCATGACTAGCGAGGAAGAGACCCAGTACTTC	CASSMTSEEETQYF
TRBV6-2/TRBV6-3	TRBJ1-1	-	-	TGTGCCAGCAGTTGGGGAACTGAAGCTTTCTTT	CASSWGTEAFF
TRBV2	TRBJ2-2	few	-	TGTGCCAGCAGGGCAGAATACGGGACCGGGGAGCTGTTTTTT	CASRAEYGTGELFF
TRBV9	TRBJ2-1	-	TRBD2	TGTGCCAGCAGCGTGAACGGGGGAGGGTACAATGAGCAGTTCTTC	CASSVNGGGYNEQFF
TRBV12-3/TRBV12-4	TRBJ2-1	once	TRBD2	TGTGCCAGCAGTTTATTCGGCGGGAGGGCCCTGGGAAATGAGCAGTTCTTC	CASSLFGGRALGNEQFF
TRBV29-1	TRBJ2-7	-	TRBD2	TGCAGCGTAAATGGACTAGCGGGAATTTACGAGCAGTACTTC	CSVNGLAGIYEQYF
TRBV4-3	TRBJ2-2	-	-	TGCGCCAGCAGCCAAGTAAACGGGGAGCTGTTTTTT	CASSQVNGELFF
TRBV4-1	TRBJ1-1	few	-	TGCGCCAGCAGCCAAGTTGGTGGTTTAAGGGGAGGGACTGAAGCTTTCTTT	CASSQVGGLRGGTEAFF
TRBV7-9	TRBJ2-7	few	-	TGTGCCAGCAGCCCCATAGGGCACAACTCCTACGAGCAGTACTTC	CASSPIGHNSYEQYF
TRBV4-2	TRBJ1-5	few	-	TGTGCCAGCAGCCAAGATCACCGGACAGATCATAGCAATCAGCCCCAGCATTTT	CASSQDHRTDHSNQPQHF
TRBV6-1	TRBJ1-1	-	-	TGTGCCAGCAGCTGGACGTCTGAAGCTTTCTTT	CASSWTSEAFF
TRBV7-9	TRBJ2-5	few	-	TGTGCCAGCAGTCTTGAGGGGGTTGAGACCCAGTACTTC	CASSLEGVETQYF
TRBV15	TRBJ2-7	-	-	TGTGCCACCAGCAGAGATCGTAACCTCGGGTACGAGCAGTACTTC	CATSRDRNLGYEQYF
TRBV5-1	TRBJ2-3	many	-	TGCGCCAGCAGCTTCGGAAGCACAGATACGCAGTATTTT	CASSFGSTDTQYF
TRBV11-2	TRBJ1-2	few	-	TGTGCCAGCAGACTAGGGGGTTCGTACTATGGCTACACCTTC	CASRLGGSYYGYTF
TRBV5-1	TRBJ1-6	few	-	TGCGCCAGCAGCTTGGAGGCAGCTTATAATTCACCCCTCCACTTT	CASSLEAAYNSPLHF
TRBV4-2	TRBJ2-3	few	TRBD2	TGTGCCAGCAGCCAACCTAGCGGCCGCACAGATACGCAGTATTTT	CASSQPSGRTDTQYF
TRBV18	TRBJ1-1	few	-	TGTGCCAGCCGGGCCGGGGAGAACACTGAAGCTTTCTTT	CASRAGENTEAFF
TRBV11-1	TRBJ2-1	-	-	TGTGCCAGCCTAGCTCATAGGGTAGGGAATGAGCAGTTCTTC	CASLAHRVGNEQFF
TRBV20-1	TRBJ2-5	few	-	TGCAGTGCTAGAGAGGGGGGCGGTCAAGAGACCCAGTACTTC	CSAREGGGQETQYF
TRBV20-1	TRBJ1-1	-	TRBD1	TGCTTAAATATCGGGCCGGGACAGGAAATGAACACTGAAGCTTTCTTT	CLNIGPGQEMNTEAFF
TRBV4-1	TRBJ1-5	-	TRBD1	TGCGCCAGCAGCCAATGGACAGGGGGTTCCAATCAGCCCCAGCATTTT	CASSQWTGGSNQPQHF
TRBV6-2/TRBV6-3	TRBJ2-2	-	-	TGTGCCAGCAGAGACAGGGGACGGGAGGACACCGGGGAGCTGTTTTTT	CASRDRGREDTGELFF
TRBV3-1	TRBJ1-2	-	-	TGTGCCAGCGGTCCTAATCGTGGCTACACCTTC	CASGPNRGYTF
TRBV2	TRBJ2-4	few	-	TGTGCCAGCAGTGACAGGGCTGGAAACATTCAGTACTTC	CASSDRAGNIQYF
TRBV2	TRBJ2-3	-	-	TGTGCCAGCAGCCTAGGAAAGGCAGATACGCAGTATTTT	CASSLGKADTQYF
TRBV11-1	TRBJ1-1	-	-	TGTGCCAGCAGCTTAGCCCACACTGAAGCTTTCTTT	CASSLAHTEAFF
TRBV3-1	TRBJ1-6	-	-	TGTGCCAGCCGAGGGAGGGGAAGGGCTAATTCACCCCTCCACTTT	CASRGRGRANSPLHF
TRBV7-3	TRBJ2-7	-	-	TGTGCCAGCAGCTTAACCGCCACCTCCTACGAGCAGTACTTC	CASSLTATSYEQYF
TRBV18	TRBJ2-7	few	-	TGTGCCAGCTCACCCCTGGCAGCAGGGGGGGAAAGGGCCTACGAGCAGTACTTC	CASSPLAAGGERAYEQYF
TRBV7-3	TRBJ2-3	-	TRBD1	TGTGCCAGCAGCGGCTCGACAGGGACAGATACGCAGTATTTT	CASSGSTGTDTQYF
TRBV4-2	TRBJ1-2	few	-	TGTGCCAGCAGCCAAGGTCTCGGGGGTATCTTATATGGCTACACCTTC	CASSQGLGGILYGYTF
TRBV5-6	TRBJ2-7	few	TRBD2	TGTGCCAGCAGCTTTAGGACTAGCGGGAAACCCCACGAGCAGTACTTC	CASSFRTSGKPHEQYF
TRBV18	TRBJ1-1	-	-	TGTGCCAGCTCACCGGGCAGACAGTACACTGAAGCTTTCTTT	CASSPGRQYTEAFF
TRBV19	TRBJ2-7	few	TRBD1	TGTGCCAGTAGTATCGGGACCGGGACAGGCTCCTACGAGCAGTACTTC	CASSIGTGTGSYEQYF
TRBV15	TRBJ2-3	-	TRBD2	TGTGCCACCAGCAGCGGCCGACTAGCGGCCTTCACAGATACGCAGTATTTT	CATSSGRLAAFTDTQYF
TRBV7-9	TRBJ1-4	few	-	TGTGCCAGCAGCTTATTCGGGCCCGCTAATGAAAAACTGTTTTTT	CASSLFGPANEKLFF
TRBV6-5	TRBJ1-3	few	TRBD1	TGTGCCAGCAGACGGACAGGGGGCACTGGAAACACCATATATTTT	CASRRTGGTGNTIYF